A selection of T cell receptor beta chains follows, all from one sample in a study of blood T cell repertoires in COVID-19. The method was immunoSEQ multiplex PCR; TCRdb's version includes in-frame clones alone and lacks a portion of them. Among around 250,000 clones listed, less than 90% were seen once. The sequencing sample was made of peripheral blood. Source of these receptors: a man between 60 and 70 years old with acute or convalescent COVID-19. Each CDR3 is given with its conserved first and last residue. The D gene is left open where the match is weak. Where a row states a size, it is once, few, many or the class of an expanded clone; other rows omit it.

NA,TRBV7-9,NA,TRBJ1-5,CASSLQGAGQPQHF,TGTGCCAGCAGCTTACAGGGCGCGGGACAGCCCCAGCATTTT
NA,TRBV2,NA,TRBJ1-1,CASSDKDSIITEAFF,TGTGCCAGCAGTGATAAGGACAGTATCATTACTGAAGCTTTCTTT
NA,TRBV30,NA,TRBJ2-7,CAWNILAYEQYF,TGTGCCTGGAACATTCTAGCGTACGAGCAGTACTTC
TRBD1,TRBV27,once,TRBJ2-6,CASSLGQGRSGANVLTF,TGTGCCAGCAGCCTTGGACAGGGAAGATCTGGGGCCAACGTCCTGACTTTC
TRBD1,TRBV5-1,NA,TRBJ1-3,CASSLDREDTIYF,TGCGCCAGCAGCCTAGACAGGGAAGACACCATATATTTT
NA,TRBV28,NA,TRBJ2-2,CASSLYRAAGELFF,TGTGCCAGCAGTCTATACAGGGCTGCCGGGGAGCTGTTTTTT
TRBD2,TRBV5-5,NA,TRBJ2-7,CASSYGLAERRDF,TGTGCCAGCAGCTATGGACTAGCGGAACGGAGGGACTTC
NA,TRBV6-5,NA,TRBJ2-7,CAFPVGGEQYF,TGTGCCTTTCCGGTAGGGGGCGAGCAGTACTTC
NA,TRBV19,few,TRBJ1-2,CASSTSGAGGYTF,TGTGCCAGTAGCACAAGCGGGGCAGGCGGCTACACCTTC
NA,TRBV6-5,once,TRBJ1-5,CASSPRMEVNQPQHF,TGTGCCAGCAGTCCCCGAATGGAGGTTAATCAGCCCCAGCATTTT
NA,TRBV7-2,NA,TRBJ2-5,CASSFDFPRGGETQYF,TGTGCCAGCAGCTTCGATTTTCCACGAGGGGGAGAGACCCAGTACTTC
TRBD2,TRBV24-1,NA,TRBJ2-2,CATSLGRGVAGELFF,TGTGCCACCAGCCTCGGGAGGGGAGTGGCCGGGGAGCTGTTTTTT
TRBD1,TRBV5-1,NA,TRBJ1-1,CASSLDRGLNTEAFF,TGCGCCAGCAGCTTGGACAGGGGCCTGAACACTGAAGCTTTCTTT
TRBD2,TRBV27,NA,TRBJ2-3,CASSLSGRGADTQYF,TGTGCCAGCAGTCTTAGCGGGAGGGGGGCAGATACGCAGTATTTT
NA,TRBV28,NA,TRBJ2-7,CASSFSGRGTYEQYF,TGTGCCAGCAGTTTTTCAGGGAGGGGGACCTACGAGCAGTACTTC
NA,TRBV9,few,TRBJ1-3,CASSVSVSGNTIYF,TGTGCCAGCAGCGTCAGCGTCTCTGGAAACACCATATATTTT
NA,TRBV19,NA,TRBJ2-6,CASTRGSGANVLTF,TGTGCCAGTACGCGAGGCTCTGGGGCCAACGTCCTGACTTTC
NA,TRBV27,NA,TRBJ2-7,CASSSRMGHEQYF,TGTGCCAGCAGTTCACGCATGGGCCACGAGCAGTACTTC
NA,TRBV2,NA,TRBJ1-2,CASSGSGTDPYTF,TGTGCCAGCAGTGGTTCAGGTACCGACCCCTACACCTTC
NA,TRBV2,NA,TRBJ1-1,CASSGTVTNTEAFF,TGTGCCAGCAGTGGGACAGTCACGAACACTGAAGCTTTCTTT
NA,TRBV6-5,NA,TRBJ2-7,CASSYSSRANYEQYF,TGTGCCAGCAGTTACTCGAGCAGGGCCAACTACGAGCAGTACTTC
TRBD1,TRBV12-5,NA,TRBJ1-5,CASAPGQGLNQPQHF,TGTGCTAGTGCCCCCGGACAGGGATTAAATCAGCCCCAGCATTTT
NA,TRBV12-3/TRBV12-4,NA,TRBJ1-2,CASGQRSHYGYTF,TGTGCCAGCGGGCAAAGATCCCACTATGGCTACACCTTC
NA,TRBV20-1,NA,TRBJ1-2,CSASLGPNYGYTF,TGCAGTGCCAGTCTGGGGCCTAACTATGGCTACACCTTC
TRBD1,TRBV28,NA,TRBJ2-1,CASTTPGQGYNEQFF,TGTGCCAGCACCACCCCGGGACAGGGCTACAATGAGCAGTTCTTC
TRBD2,TRBV11-3,NA,TRBJ2-1,CASSKRYSGSKDSYEQFF,TGTGCCAGCAGCAAGAGATATAGCGGGAGCAAGGATTCATATGAGCAGTTCTTC
TRBD2,TRBV29-1,NA,TRBJ2-1,CSVTGTSNNEQFF,TGCAGCGTAACCGGGACTAGTAACAATGAGCAGTTCTTC
NA,TRBV5-4,NA,TRBJ2-2,CASSLVSGKAGELFF,TGTGCCAGCAGCTTGGTGTCAGGGAAAGCCGGGGAGCTGTTTTTT
TRBD1,TRBV5-8,NA,TRBJ1-5,CASSLGTDLYEPQHF,TGTGCCAGCAGCCTTGGGACAGATCTATATGAGCCCCAGCATTTT
NA,TRBV7-2,NA,TRBJ1-4,CASSFSSTNEKLFF,TGTGCCAGCAGCTTTTCATCAACTAATGAAAAACTGTTTTTT
TRBD2,TRBV15,NA,TRBJ2-2,CATSRGLAENTGELFF,TGTGCCACCAGCAGAGGACTAGCAGAGAACACCGGGGAGCTGTTTTTT
TRBD1,TRBV10-2,NA,TRBJ1-2,CASSGTGRGYTF,TGCGCCAGCAGTGGGACAGGGCGTGGCTACACCTTC
NA,TRBV6-5,NA,TRBJ2-5,CASIPRGETQYF,TGTGCCAGCATACCCCGCGGGGAGACCCAGTACTTC
TRBD1,TRBV19,NA,TRBJ1-3,CASSQDRVAGNTIYF,TGTGCCAGTAGCCAAGACAGGGTTGCTGGAAACACCATATATTTT
NA,TRBV28,few,TRBJ1-5,CASIFLALRYSNQPQHF,TGTGCCAGCATCTTTCTCGCCCTGCGGTACAGCAATCAGCCCCAGCATTTT
NA,TRBV6-5,NA,TRBJ2-7,CASSNQGEQYF,TGTGCCAGCAGTAACCAGGGGGAGCAGTACTTC
TRBD1,TRBV23-1,NA,TRBJ1-2,CASSLARLTGAQKGYTF,TGCGCCAGCAGTCTGGCACGCCTTACAGGGGCGCAAAAAGGCTACACCTTC
NA,TRBV18,NA,TRBJ2-2,CASSPGTRGQTGELFF,TGTGCCAGCTCACCCGGGACACGGGGTCAGACCGGGGAGCTGTTTTTT
TRBD1,TRBV19,NA,TRBJ2-7,CASSLGQGRTPEQYF,TGTGCCAGTAGTCTAGGACAGGGAAGGACTCCCGAGCAGTACTTC
NA,TRBV10-3,NA,TRBJ2-2,CAISESRTAPGGELFF,TGTGCCATCAGTGAGAGTCGGACAGCCCCCGGCGGGGAGCTGTTTTTT
NA,TRBV3-1/TRBV3-2,NA,TRBJ1-2,CASSQDLTENYGYTF,TGTGCCAGCAGCCAAGATCTGACTGAGAACTATGGCTACACCTTC
TRBD1,TRBV6-5,NA,TRBJ1-2,CASSQTGYGYTF,TGTGCCAGCAGCCAGACAGGGTATGGCTACACCTTC
NA,TRBV7-3,NA,TRBJ2-3,CASSLSRASTDTQYF,TGTGCCAGCAGCTTATCGCGGGCAAGCACAGATACGCAGTATTTT
NA,TRBV5-1,NA,TRBJ1-1,CASSSNRAYDTEAFF,TGCGCCAGCAGCTCCAACAGGGCGTATGACACTGAAGCTTTCTTT